This TCR beta chain stems from a study of identical twins. General study findings and limits: Cross-sectional statistical analysis was relied on for the conclusions, without the same donors being followed.

Among all donors, each was a healthy Caucasian. Unique molecular identifiers were present on the cDNA, and a universal primer site came from template switching. TCRdb fed the 5' RACE reads into MiXCR, producing one record per CDR3 protein. The table has 640,000 or so distinct CDR3 sequences, 5.5% to 6.5% seen once. As for this clonotype: Its specificity is unknown. Being one base from a much bigger clone, this may be a read error.

Per the germline V gene, CDR1 is DFQATT and CDR2 is SNEGSKA (reference sequence). There are 14 residues in the CDR3. The chain employs TRBV20-1 and TRBJ2-3, with a possible D match to TRBD1 (6 bases). This TCR derives from a man younger than 30 in good health. The specimen was naive T cells sorted from blood. The CDR3 region has the DNA TGCAGTGCATTGGGGGCGGATAGCACAGATACGAAGTATTTT. This codes for CSALGADSTDTKYF.